The clone carrying this TCR beta chain was observed a single time. This entry belongs to a study of blood T cell repertoires in COVID-19. Overall study context: Acute and convalescent COVID-19 specimens originated in the United States, Italy and Spain.

Germline-derived CDR1 and CDR2 are MNHNS and SASEGT. This CDR3 is 13 amino acids long. The germline V and J ends were trimmed by 3 bases and 9 bases, with 12 bases remaining between them. In the original analysis: Estimation of nucleated cell counts relied on the amplification of reference gene primers. TCRdb's table, derived via immunoSEQ multiplex PCR, lists solely in-frame clones and lacks some. V and J calls and clone size follow that table, whereas D and trimming were derived from the DNA. This sample has under 300,000 clones, with approximately 80% found just once. The receptor comes from a woman older than 75 with active or convalescent COVID-19. The chain combines TRBV6-1 with TRBJ2-1; D is uncertain. Sequencing input: peripheral blood. The CDR3 protein is CASSERRAVEQFF. CDR3 DNA: TGTGCCAGCAGTGAGAGGCGAGCCGTTGAGCAGTTCTTC.